The TCR beta chain described here comes from a study of immune cell composition in non-small cell lung cancer. TCRdb's copy holds only in-frame clones and misses some; the assay was immunoSEQ multiplex PCR. The sample consists of about 10,000 clones, around 65% of them appearing once. General study points: Squamous lung tumours showed higher top 10 clone scores and clonality than adenocarcinomas.

Concerning this clone itself: Its antigen is currently unknown.

Sequencing was done on a sample of lung tumor tissue. The receptor was isolated from a human donor with non-small cell lung cancer.

CDR3 in DNA: TGTGCCAGCAGCTACACAGCGGGGGGGAGTGAAAAACTGTTTTTT. It translates to CASSYTAGGSEKLFF. V and J are TRBV6-5 and TRBJ1-4; possibly TRBD1 for D (5 bases). CDR3 length equals 15 residues. V gave up 6 bases and J gave up 7 bases, with 18 bases separating them. The germline gives CDR1 MNHEY, CDR2 SVGAGI.